The clone carrying this T cell receptor (beta chain) was seen a handful of times. Its specificity is unknown. The data are from a study of cytomegalovirus exposure and HLA in healthy donors. These donors, healthy bone marrow donors, were studied. Germline CDR1 LGHNT, CDR2 FRNRAP. The CDR3 spans 13 residues. Trimming stripped 7 bases from V and 0 bases from J, with 9 bases between. The PCR used 60 Vbeta and 13 Jbeta primers. Repertoires were generated with immunoSEQ multiplex PCR, while TCRdb's copy carries only in-frame clones and drops some. There are about 180,000 clones in the sample; around three quarters occur only once, and roughly 2% lies in the top ten. Study-wide results and limits: Most sequenced TCRs were rare (though some public TCRs occurred in many donors). TCR beta V segments were, for the most part, productive about 87% or about 30% of the time in an earlier analysis. There were some V segments, including TRBV6-2 and TRBV6-3, excluded as indistinguishable.

This receptor was obtained from a young woman in good health and CMV-seronegative. The material sequenced was PBMCs. The chain has TRBV12-5 and TRBJ1-1, with D hard to call. CDR3 nucleotide sequence: TGTGCTAGTGCTAAGGAGCTGAACACTGAAGCTTTCTTT. The encoded protein is CASAKELNTEAFF.